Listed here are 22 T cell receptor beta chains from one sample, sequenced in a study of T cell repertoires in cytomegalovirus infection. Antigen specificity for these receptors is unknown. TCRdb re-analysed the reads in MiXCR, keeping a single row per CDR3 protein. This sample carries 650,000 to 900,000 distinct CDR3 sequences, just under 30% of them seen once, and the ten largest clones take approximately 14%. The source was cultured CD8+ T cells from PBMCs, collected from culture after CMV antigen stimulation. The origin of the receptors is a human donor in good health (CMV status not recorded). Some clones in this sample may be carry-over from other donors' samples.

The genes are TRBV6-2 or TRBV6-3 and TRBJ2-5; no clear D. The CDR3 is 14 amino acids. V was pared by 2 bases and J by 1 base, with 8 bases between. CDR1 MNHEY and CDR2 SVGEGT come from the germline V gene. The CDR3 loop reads CASSYAGSQETQYF. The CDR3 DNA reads TGTGCCAGCAGTTACGCCGGGTCCCAAGAGACCCAGTACTTC.

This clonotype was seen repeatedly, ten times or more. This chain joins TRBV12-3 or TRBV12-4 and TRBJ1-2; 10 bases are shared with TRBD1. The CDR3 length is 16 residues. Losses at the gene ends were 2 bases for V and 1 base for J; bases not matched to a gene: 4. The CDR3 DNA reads TGTGCCAGCAGTTTATGGGGACAGGGGTATAACTATGGCTACACCTTC. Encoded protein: CASSLWGQGYNYGYTF.

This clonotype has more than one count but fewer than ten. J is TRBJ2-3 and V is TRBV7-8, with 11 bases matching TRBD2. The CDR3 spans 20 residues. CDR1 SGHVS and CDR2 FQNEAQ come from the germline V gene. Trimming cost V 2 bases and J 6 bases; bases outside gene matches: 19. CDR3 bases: TGTGCCAGCAGCTTATTGGAGGGTTTCCGACTAGCGGGACCGCCGGATACGCAGTATTTT. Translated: CASSLLEGFRLAGPPDTQYF. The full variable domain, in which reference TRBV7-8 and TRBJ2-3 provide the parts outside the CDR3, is GAGVSQSPRYKVAKRGQDVALRCDPISGHVSLFWYQQALGQGPEFLTYFQNEAQLDKSGLPSDRFFAERPEGSVSTLKIQRTQQEDSAVYLCASSLLEGFRLAGPPDTQYFGPGTRLTVL.

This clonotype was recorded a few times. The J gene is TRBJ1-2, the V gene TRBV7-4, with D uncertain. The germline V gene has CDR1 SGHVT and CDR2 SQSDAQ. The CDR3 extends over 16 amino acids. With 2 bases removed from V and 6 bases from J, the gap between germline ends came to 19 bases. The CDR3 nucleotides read TGTGCCAGCAGCTTAAGAGGTCCAGCCGCGACTGATGGCTACACCTTC. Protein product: CASSLRGPAATDGYTF.

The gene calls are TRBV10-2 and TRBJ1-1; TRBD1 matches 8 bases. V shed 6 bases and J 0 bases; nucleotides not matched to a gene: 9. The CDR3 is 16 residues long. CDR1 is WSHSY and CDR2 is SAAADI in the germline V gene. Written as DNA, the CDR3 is TGCGCCAGCAGGCTACCAGGGGGCGGCATGAACACTGAAGCTTTCTTT. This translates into CASRLPGGGMNTEAFF.

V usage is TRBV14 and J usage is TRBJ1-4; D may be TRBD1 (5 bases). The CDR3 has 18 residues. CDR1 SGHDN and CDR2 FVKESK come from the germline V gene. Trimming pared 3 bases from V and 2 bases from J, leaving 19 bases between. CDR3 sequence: CASSHWRRGAGTNEKLFF. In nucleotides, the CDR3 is TGTGCCAGCAGCCACTGGAGGCGCGGGGCCGGGACTAATGAAAAACTGTTTTTT.

The CDR3 loop is CASSRKPGTGDSPLHF. CDR3 DNA sequence: TGCGCCAGCAGCCGAAAACCGGGGACAGGGGATTCACCCCTCCACTTT. This chain uses TRBV4-1 with TRBJ1-6; 10 nucleotides agree with TRBD1. Germline CDR1 and CDR2: MGHRA and YSYEKL. The CDR3 length is 16 residues. V lost 4 bases and J lost 8; bases outside the gene matches: 8.

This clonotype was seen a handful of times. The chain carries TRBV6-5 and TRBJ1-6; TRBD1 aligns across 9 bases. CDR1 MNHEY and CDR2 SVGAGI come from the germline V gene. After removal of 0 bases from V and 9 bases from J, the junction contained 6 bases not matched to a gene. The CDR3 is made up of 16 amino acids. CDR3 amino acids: CASSYSMNRGLSPLHF. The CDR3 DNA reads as TGTGCCAGCAGTTACTCGATGAACAGGGGGCTTTCACCCCTCCACTTT.

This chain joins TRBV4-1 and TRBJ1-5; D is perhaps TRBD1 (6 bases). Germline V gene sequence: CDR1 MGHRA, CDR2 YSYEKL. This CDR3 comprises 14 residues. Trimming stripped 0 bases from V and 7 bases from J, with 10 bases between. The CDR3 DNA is TGCGCCAGCAGCCAAGATCCAGGGGAACAGCCCCAGCATTTT. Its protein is CASSQDPGEQPQHF.

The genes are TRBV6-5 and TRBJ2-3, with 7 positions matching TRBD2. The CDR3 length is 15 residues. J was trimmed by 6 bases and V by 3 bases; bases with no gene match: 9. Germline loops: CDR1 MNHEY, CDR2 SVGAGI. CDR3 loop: CASSYMSGATDTQYF. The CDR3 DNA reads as TGTGCCAGCAGTTATATGAGCGGGGCCACCGATACGCAGTATTTT.

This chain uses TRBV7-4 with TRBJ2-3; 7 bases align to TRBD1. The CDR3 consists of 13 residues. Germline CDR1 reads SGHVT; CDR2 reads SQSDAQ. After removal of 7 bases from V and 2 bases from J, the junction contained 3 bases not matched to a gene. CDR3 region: CASTGTVTDTQYF. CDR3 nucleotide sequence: TGTGCCAGCACCGGGACAGTCACAGATACGCAGTATTTT.

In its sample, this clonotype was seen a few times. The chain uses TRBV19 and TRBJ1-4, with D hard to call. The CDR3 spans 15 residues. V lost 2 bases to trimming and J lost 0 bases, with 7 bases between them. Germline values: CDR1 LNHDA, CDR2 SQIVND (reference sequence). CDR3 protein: CASSIFPATNEKLFF. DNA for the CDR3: TGTGCCAGTAGTATATTTCCTGCAACTAATGAAAAACTGTTTTTT. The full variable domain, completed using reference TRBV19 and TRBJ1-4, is DGGITQSPKYLFRKEGQNVTLSCEQNLNHDAMYWYRQDPGQGLRLIYYSQIVNDFQKGDIAEGYSVSREKKESFPLTVTSAQKNPTAFYLCASSIFPATNEKLFFGSGTQLSVL.

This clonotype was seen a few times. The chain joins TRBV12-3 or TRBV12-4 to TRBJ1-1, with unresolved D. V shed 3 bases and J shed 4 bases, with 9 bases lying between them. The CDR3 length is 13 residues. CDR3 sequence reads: CASSLIGSTEAFF. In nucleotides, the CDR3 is TGTGCCAGCAGTTTGATAGGGAGCACTGAAGCTTTCTTT.

The CDR3 bases are TGTGCCAGCAGCGGAGACGACCGGTCTAATCAGCCCCAGCATTTT. This translates into CASSGDDRSNQPQHF. The chain recombines TRBV9 with TRBJ1-5; D not resolved. The CDR3 loop spans 15 amino acids. The germline V gene has CDR1 SGDLS and CDR2 YYNGEE. Trimming stripped 3 bases from V and 4 bases from J, with 14 bases between.

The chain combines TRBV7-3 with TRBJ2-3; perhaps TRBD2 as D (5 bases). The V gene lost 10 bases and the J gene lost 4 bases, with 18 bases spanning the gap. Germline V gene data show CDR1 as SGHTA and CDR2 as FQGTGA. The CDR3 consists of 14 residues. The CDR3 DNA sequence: TGTGCCAACAGATCCGGTAACGGGGCAGATACGCAGTATTTT. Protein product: CANRSGNGADTQYF. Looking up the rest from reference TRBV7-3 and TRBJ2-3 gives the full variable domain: GAGVSQTPSNKVTEKGKYVELRCDPISGHTALYWYRQSLGQGPEFLIYFQGTGAADDSGLPNDRFFAVRPEGSVSTLKIQRTERGDSAVYLCANRSGNGADTQYFGPGTRLTVL.

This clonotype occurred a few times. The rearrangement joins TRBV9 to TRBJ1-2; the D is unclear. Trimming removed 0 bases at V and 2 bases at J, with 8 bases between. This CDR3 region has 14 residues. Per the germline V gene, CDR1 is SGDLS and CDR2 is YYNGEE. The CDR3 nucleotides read TGTGCCAGCAGCGTAGGCGGAGAGAACTATGGCTACACCTTC. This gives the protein CASSVGGENYGYTF.

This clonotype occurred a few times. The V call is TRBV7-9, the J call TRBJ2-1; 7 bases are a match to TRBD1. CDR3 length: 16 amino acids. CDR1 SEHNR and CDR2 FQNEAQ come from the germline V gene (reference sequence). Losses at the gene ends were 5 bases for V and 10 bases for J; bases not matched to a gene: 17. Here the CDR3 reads CASSVRDRGSPWEQFF. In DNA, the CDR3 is TGTGCCAGCAGCGTCCGGGACAGAGGGTCCCCTTGGGAGCAGTTCTTC. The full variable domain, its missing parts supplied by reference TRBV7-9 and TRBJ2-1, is DTGVSQNPRHKITKRGQNVTFRCDPISEHNRLYWYRQTLGQGPEFLTYFQNEAQLEKSRLLSDRFSAERPKGSFSTLEIQRTEQGDSAMYLCASSVRDRGSPWEQFFGPGTRLTVL.

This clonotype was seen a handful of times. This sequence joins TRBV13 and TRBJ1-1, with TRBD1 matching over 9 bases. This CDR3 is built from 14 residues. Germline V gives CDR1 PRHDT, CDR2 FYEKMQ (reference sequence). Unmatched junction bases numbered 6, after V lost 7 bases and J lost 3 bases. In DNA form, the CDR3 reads TGTGCCAGCACTCGGGACAGGGTTGACACTGAAGCTTTCTTT. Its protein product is CASTRDRVDTEAFF.

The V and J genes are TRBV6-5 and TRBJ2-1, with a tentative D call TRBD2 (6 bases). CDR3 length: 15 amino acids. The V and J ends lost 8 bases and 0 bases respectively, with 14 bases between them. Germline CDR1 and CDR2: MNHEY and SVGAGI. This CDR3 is CASRGGRSSYNEQFF. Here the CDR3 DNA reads TGTGCCAGCCGGGGAGGCCGGAGCTCCTACAATGAGCAGTTCTTC.

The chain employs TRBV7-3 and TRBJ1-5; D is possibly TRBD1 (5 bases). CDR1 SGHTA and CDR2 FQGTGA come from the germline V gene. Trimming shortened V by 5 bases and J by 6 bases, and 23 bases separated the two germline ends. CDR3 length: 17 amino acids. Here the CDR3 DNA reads TGTGCCAGCAGCCAACCAGGGACGGCCGCGCTTGCTCAGCCCCAGCATTTT. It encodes CASSQPGTAALAQPQHF.

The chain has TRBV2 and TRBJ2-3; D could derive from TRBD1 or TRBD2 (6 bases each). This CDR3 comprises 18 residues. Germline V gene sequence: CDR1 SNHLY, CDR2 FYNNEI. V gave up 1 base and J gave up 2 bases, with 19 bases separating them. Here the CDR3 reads CASSEERGALAFTDTQYF. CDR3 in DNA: TGTGCCAGCAGTGAAGAGAGGGGGGCCTTAGCCTTCACAGATACGCAGTATTTT.

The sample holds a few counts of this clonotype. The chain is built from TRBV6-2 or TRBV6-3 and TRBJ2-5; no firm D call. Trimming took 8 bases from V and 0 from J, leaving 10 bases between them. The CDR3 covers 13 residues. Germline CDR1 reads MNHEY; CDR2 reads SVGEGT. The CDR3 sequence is CASPPDNQETQYF. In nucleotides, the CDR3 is TGTGCCAGCCCGCCCGACAACCAAGAGACCCAGTACTTC.